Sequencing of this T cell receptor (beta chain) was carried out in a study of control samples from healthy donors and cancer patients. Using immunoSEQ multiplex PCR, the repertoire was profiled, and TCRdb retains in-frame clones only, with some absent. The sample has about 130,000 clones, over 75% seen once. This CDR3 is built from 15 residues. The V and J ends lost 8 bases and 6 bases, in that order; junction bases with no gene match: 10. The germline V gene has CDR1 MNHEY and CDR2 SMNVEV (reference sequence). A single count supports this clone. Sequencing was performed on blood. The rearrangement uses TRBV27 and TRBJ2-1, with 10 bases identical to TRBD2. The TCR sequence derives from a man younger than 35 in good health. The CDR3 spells CASLLTSGPINEQFF. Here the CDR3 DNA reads TGTGCCAGCCTGCTGACTAGCGGGCCTATCAATGAGCAGTTCTTC.